The source of this TCR beta chain is a study of T cells in Graves' hyperthyroidism and ophthalmopathy. Study-wide results and limits: Ophthalmopathy stood apart from stable hyperthyroidism in a 13 V-J model.

Germline lookup yields CDR1 LNHDA and CDR2 SQIVND (reference sequence). The CDR3 is 14 amino acids. V lost 1 base to trimming and J lost 1 base, with 5 bases between them. At least ten counts were recorded for this clonotype. Antigen unknown. TCR beta CDR3 region amplification was performed from RNA transcripts. HTBI primers were employed in a first-round RT-PCR of the TCR CDR3. TCRdb used MiXCR to reprocess the multiplex PCR reads, holding one entry per CDR3 protein. The sample has roughly 520,000 distinct CDR3 sequences; approximately 25% are singletons. Together with thyroid ultrasound, orbital computed tomography, serum thyroxine and TRAb, clinical symptoms were used for diagnoses.

The chain links TRBV19 to TRBJ1-5; D is undetermined. This receptor was taken from a woman aged 30 to 39 with Graves' ophthalmopathy. Input material: blood. CDR3 sequence: CASSIGVSNQPQHF. In DNA, the CDR3 is TGTGCCAGTAGTATAGGGGTGAGCAATCAGCCCCAGCATTTT.